This T cell receptor (beta chain) was observed in a study of cytomegalovirus exposure and HLA in healthy donors. This clone was seen only a few times. Both 60 Vbeta primers and 13 Jbeta primers went into the PCR. Authors' data handling: About 11 million of the about 80 million unique TCR beta chains counted in a later analysis were shared. The repertoire was sequenced with immunoSEQ multiplex PCR; TCRdb's copy has only in-frame clones and lacks some. The D gene and trimming were derived from the DNA, and the V and J assignments and clone size from that table. The table has tens of thousands of clones, under 85% seen once; the top ten hold 1.4%. Trimming left V 5 bases short and J 5 bases short, with 13 bases between. The CDR3 is 13 amino acids. The germline V gene has CDR1 LGHNA and CDR2 YSLEER.

The origin of this receptor is a male donor in good health and CMV-seronegative. The gene calls are TRBV4-3 and TRBJ2-7; maybe TRBD2 (6 bases). Sequenced: PBMCs. CDR3 coding DNA: TGCGCCAGCAGCTGGAGGAGGGGTAACGAGCAGTACTTC. Encoded protein: CASSWRRGNEQYF.